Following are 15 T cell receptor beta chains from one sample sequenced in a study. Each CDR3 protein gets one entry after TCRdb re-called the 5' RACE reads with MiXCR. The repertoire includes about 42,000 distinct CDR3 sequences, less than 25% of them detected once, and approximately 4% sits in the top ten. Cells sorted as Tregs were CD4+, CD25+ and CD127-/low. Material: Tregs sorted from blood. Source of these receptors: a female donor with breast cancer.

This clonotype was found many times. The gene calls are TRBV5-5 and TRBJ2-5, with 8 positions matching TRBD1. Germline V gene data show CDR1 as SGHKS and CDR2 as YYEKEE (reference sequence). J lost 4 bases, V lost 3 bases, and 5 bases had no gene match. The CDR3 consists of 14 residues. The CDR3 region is CASSYGQGGETQYF. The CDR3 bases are TGTGCCAGCAGCTACGGACAGGGTGGAGAGACCCAGTACTTC.

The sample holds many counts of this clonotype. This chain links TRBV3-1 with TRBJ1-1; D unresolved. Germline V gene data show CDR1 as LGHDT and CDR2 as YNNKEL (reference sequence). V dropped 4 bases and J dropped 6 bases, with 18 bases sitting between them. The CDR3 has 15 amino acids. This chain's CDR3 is CASSPEDDGLPEAFF. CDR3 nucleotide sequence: TGTGCCAGCAGCCCCGAGGATGATGGGTTGCCTGAAGCTTTCTTT.

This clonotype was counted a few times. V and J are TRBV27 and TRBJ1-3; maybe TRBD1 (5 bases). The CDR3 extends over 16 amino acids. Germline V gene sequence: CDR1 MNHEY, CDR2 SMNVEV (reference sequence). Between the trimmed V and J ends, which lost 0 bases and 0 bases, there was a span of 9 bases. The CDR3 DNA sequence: TGTGCCAGCAGTTTATCGGGGGTTCACTCTGGAAACACCATATATTTT. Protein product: CASSLSGVHSGNTIYF.

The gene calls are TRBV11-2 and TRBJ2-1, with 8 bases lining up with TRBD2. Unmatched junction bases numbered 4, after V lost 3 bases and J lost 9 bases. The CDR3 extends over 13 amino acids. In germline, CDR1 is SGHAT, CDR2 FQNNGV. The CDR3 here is CASSFGGRSEQFF. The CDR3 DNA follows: TGTGCCAGCAGCTTTGGCGGGAGGAGTGAGCAGTTCTTC.

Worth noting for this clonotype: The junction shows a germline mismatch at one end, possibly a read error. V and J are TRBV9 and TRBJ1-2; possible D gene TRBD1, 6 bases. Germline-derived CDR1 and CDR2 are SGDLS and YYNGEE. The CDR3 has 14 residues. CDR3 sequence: CASSGHRENYGYAF. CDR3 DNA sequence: TGTGCCAGCAGCGGACACAGGGAAAACTATGGCTACGCCTTC.

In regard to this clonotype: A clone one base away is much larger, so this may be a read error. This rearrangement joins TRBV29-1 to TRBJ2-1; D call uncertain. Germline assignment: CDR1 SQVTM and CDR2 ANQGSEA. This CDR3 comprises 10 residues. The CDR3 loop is CSAESNDQFF. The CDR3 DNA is TGCAGCGCCGAAAGCAATGATCAGTTCTTC.

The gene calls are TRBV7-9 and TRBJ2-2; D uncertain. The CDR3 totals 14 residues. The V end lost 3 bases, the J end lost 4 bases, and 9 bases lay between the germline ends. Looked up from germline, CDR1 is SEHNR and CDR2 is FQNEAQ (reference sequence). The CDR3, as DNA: TGTGCCAGCAGCTTGTCCGAACGCACCGGGGAGCTGTTTTTT. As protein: CASSLSERTGELFF.

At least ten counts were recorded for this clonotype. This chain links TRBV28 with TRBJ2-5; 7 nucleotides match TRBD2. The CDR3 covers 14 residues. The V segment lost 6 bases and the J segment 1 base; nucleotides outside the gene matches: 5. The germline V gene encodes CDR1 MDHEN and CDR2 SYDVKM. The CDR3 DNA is TGTGCCAGCAGCCTAGCGGATATCCAAGAGACCCAGTACTTC. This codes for CASSLADIQETQYF.

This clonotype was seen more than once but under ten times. The CDR3 reads CASSRVAGESYNEQFF. Written as DNA, the CDR3 is TGTGCCAGCAGTAGGGTTGCGGGAGAATCCTACAATGAGCAGTTCTTC. The V gene is TRBV27, the J gene TRBJ2-1, with 7 nucleotides matching TRBD2. The CDR3 is 16 amino acids. The junction had 8 bases not matched to a gene; V was cut back by 5 bases and J by 1 base. Germline V gene sequence: CDR1 MNHEY, CDR2 SMNVEV (reference sequence).

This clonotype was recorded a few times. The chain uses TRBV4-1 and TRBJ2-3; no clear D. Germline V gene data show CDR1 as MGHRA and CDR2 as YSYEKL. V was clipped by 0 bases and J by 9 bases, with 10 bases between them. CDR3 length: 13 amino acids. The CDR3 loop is CASSQDPIGTQYF. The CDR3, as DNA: TGCGCCAGCAGCCAAGACCCGATCGGAACGCAGTATTTT.

This CDR3 reads CASRQLSGGADNEQFF. The DNA of the CDR3 is TGTGCCAGCAGGCAGTTATCAGGGGGCGCGGACAATGAGCAGTTCTTC. This chain joins TRBV6-5 and TRBJ2-1; 8 bases match TRBD1. Trimming removed 6 bases from V and 5 bases from J; junction bases left unmatched: 12. CDR1 and CDR2 from the germline V gene are MNHEY and SVGAGI. The CDR3 totals 16 residues.

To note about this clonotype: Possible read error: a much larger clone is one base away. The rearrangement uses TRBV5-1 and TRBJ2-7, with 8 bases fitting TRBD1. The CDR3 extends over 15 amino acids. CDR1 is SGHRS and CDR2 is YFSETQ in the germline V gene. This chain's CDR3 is CAGSLAQGATYEQYF. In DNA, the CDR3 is TGCGCCGGCAGCTTGGCCCAGGGGGCGACCTACGAGCAGTACTTC.

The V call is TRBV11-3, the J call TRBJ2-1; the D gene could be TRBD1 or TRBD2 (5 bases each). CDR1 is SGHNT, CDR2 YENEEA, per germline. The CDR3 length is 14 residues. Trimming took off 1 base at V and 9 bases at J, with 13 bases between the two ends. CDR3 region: CASSLGRGRGEQFF. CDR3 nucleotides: TGTGCCAGCAGCTTAGGTCGGGGCCGCGGTGAGCAGTTCTTC.

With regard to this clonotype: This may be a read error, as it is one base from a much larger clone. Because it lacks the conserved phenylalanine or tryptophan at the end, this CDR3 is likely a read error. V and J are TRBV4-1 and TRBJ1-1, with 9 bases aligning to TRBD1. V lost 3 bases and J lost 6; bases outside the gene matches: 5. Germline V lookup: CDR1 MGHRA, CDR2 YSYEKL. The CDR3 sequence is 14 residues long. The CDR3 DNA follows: TGCGCCAGCAGCCACCGACAGGGGGTATCTGAAGCTTTCCTT. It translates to CASSHRQGVSEAFL.

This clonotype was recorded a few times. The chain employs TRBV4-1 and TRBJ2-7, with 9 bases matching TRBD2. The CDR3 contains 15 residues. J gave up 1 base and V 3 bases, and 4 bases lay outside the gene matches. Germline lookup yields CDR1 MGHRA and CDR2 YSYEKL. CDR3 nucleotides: TGCGCCAGCAGCCAGTTAGCGGGAGAGTCCTACGAGCAGTACTTC. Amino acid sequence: CASSQLAGESYEQYF.